A selection of T cell receptor beta chains follows, all from one sample in a study of blood T cell repertoires in COVID-19. Sequenced by immunoSEQ multiplex PCR; TCRdb stores in-frame clones only, minus some. The data hold about 210,000 clones, with around four fifths observed a single time. The sequencing sample was made of peripheral blood. These receptors originate from a woman aged 50 to 60 with acute or convalescent COVID-19. The CDR3 runs from the conserved cysteine through the conserved F or W. D genes are given only for firm matches. Some rows mark clone size as missing; the rest say once, few, many or name a class of expanded clone.

V gene	clone size	J gene	D gene	CDR3 protein	CDR3 DNA
TRBV24-1	few	TRBJ2-1	TRBD2	CATSDLGGVGSYNEQFF	TGTGCCACCAGTGATTTGGGGGGGGTAGGCTCCTACAATGAGCAGTTCTTC
TRBV5-1	NA	TRBJ2-1	TRBD1	CASSFGQGYNEQFF	TGCGCCAGCTCCTTCGGACAGGGATACAATGAGCAGTTCTTC
TRBV7-6	NA	TRBJ2-5	TRBD2	CASSLGSGIGETQYF	TGTGCCAGCAGCTTAGGTAGCGGGATAGGGGAGACCCAGTACTTC
TRBV28	NA	TRBJ2-5	NA	CASSSGEGGTQYF	TGTGCCAGCAGCTCAGGGGAGGGGGGGACCCAGTACTTC
TRBV4-2	NA	TRBJ2-7	NA	CASSQELGLSYEQYF	TGTGCCAGCAGCCAAGAGCTTGGACTTTCCTACGAGCAGTACTTC
TRBV6-5	NA	TRBJ1-2	NA	CASKGGPGDGYTF	TGTGCCAGCAAGGGAGGGCCCGGAGATGGCTACACCTTC
TRBV5-1	NA	TRBJ2-5	TRBD2	CASSPTPTLAGVGETQYF	TGCGCCAGCAGCCCGACGCCCACACTAGCGGGAGTTGGAGAGACCCAGTACTTC
TRBV14	few	TRBJ2-5	NA	CASSPDRPLAQETQYF	TGTGCCAGCAGCCCGGACAGACCGCTGGCCCAAGAGACCCAGTACTTC
TRBV20-1	once	TRBJ2-1	NA	CSARDRGEQFF	TGCAGTGCTAGAGATCGGGGGGAGCAGTTCTTC
TRBV29-1	NA	TRBJ1-1	TRBD1	CSVAGQGFSKAFF	TGCAGCGTAGCTGGACAGGGCTTTTCTAAAGCTTTCTTT
TRBV9	once	TRBJ2-1	TRBD2	CASSGGTSLNEQFF	TGTGCCAGCAGCGGGGGGACTAGCCTCAATGAGCAGTTCTTC
TRBV27	many	TRBJ1-2	TRBD1	CASSTLRTGSIYGYTF	TGTGCCAGCAGTACACTTAGGACAGGATCCATCTATGGCTACACCTTC
TRBV2	NA	TRBJ2-3	NA	CASRLAEGTDTQYF	TGTGCCAGCAGGTTAGCGGAGGGCACAGATACGCAGTATTTT
TRBV30	NA	TRBJ1-3	NA	CAWTRAGNTIYF	TGTGCCTGGACTAGAGCGGGAAACACCATATATTTT
TRBV19	NA	TRBJ1-2	TRBD1	CASSTGGSGYTF	TGTGCCAGTAGTACAGGGGGAAGTGGCTACACCTTC
TRBV11-1	NA	TRBJ2-7	TRBD1	CASRFKIQGTPYEQYF	TGTGCCAGCAGGTTTAAGATACAGGGGACCCCCTACGAGCAGTACTTC
TRBV7-7	NA	TRBJ2-7	TRBD1	CASSTDRERPHF	TGTGCTAGCAGCACCGACAGGGAACGGCCCCACTTC
TRBV5-7	NA	TRBJ2-7	TRBD1	CASSLIRDRDQRNEQYF	TGTGCCAGCAGCTTAATCCGGGACAGGGACCAGCGGAACGAGCAGTACTTC
TRBV2	NA	TRBJ1-1	NA	CASTSVYTEAFF	TGTGCCAGCACCTCAGTCTACACTGAAGCTTTCTTT
TRBV28	NA	TRBJ1-2	TRBD1	CASSTHNQRQGNRGYTF	TGTGCCAGCAGTACCCATAACCAACGACAGGGGAACCGCGGCTACACCTTC
TRBV24-1	NA	TRBJ2-7	NA	CATSASTGDAYEQYF	TGTGCCACCAGTGCCAGTACGGGAGACGCCTACGAGCAGTACTTC
TRBV18	NA	TRBJ2-7	NA	CASSPSRVARDKYEQYF	TGTGCCAGCTCACCGAGCCGGGTGGCTCGGGACAAGTACGAGCAGTACTTC
TRBV12-3/TRBV12-4	NA	TRBJ1-1	NA	CASSLVRTEAFF	TGTGCCAGCAGTTTAGTCAGGACTGAAGCTTTCTTT
TRBV6-5	NA	TRBJ2-1	TRBD2	CASSYGTSGRHEQFF	TGTGCCAGCAGTTACGGGACTAGCGGGAGACATGAGCAGTTCTTC
TRBV4-2	NA	TRBJ2-3	TRBD2	CASSPSGRADTQYF	TGTGCCAGCAGCCCTAGCGGGAGGGCAGATACGCAGTATTTT
TRBV5-6	NA	TRBJ1-5	TRBD1	CASSLGTGYQPQHF	TGTGCCAGCAGCTTGGGGACAGGATATCAGCCCCAGCATTTT
TRBV5-1	NA	TRBJ1-1	TRBD1	CASSNGLQGSKGTEAFF	TGCGCCAGCAGCAACGGATTACAGGGGTCGAAGGGGACTGAAGCTTTCTTT
TRBV3-1/TRBV3-2	NA	TRBJ2-2	NA	CASSPAWGQSANTGELFF	TGTGCCAGCAGCCCAGCATGGGGACAAAGCGCGAACACCGGGGAGCTGTTTTTT
TRBV6-5	NA	TRBJ2-2	TRBD2	CASSYRGGDTGELFF	TGTGCCAGCAGTTACCGGGGGGGCGACACCGGGGAGCTGTTTTTT
TRBV28	many	TRBJ2-7	TRBD1	CASSYTIQGDYEQYF	TGTGCCAGCAGTTACACCATCCAGGGGGACTACGAGCAGTACTTC
TRBV11-1	NA	TRBJ1-1	NA	CASSLERNTEAFF	TGTGCCAGCAGCTTAGAGAGGAACACTGAAGCTTTCTTT
TRBV10-3	NA	TRBJ2-1	NA	CAISDMTGLGEQFF	TGTGCCATCAGCGACATGACAGGTTTAGGTGAGCAGTTCTTC
TRBV28	NA	TRBJ1-1	NA	CASSHNEGEGAFF	TGTGCCAGCAGCCACAACGAGGGGGAAGGGGCTTTCTTT
TRBV19	NA	TRBJ2-3	NA	CASSIQGGEDTQYF	TGTGCCAGTAGTATACAGGGAGGAGAGGATACGCAGTATTTT
TRBV27	NA	TRBJ2-1	NA	CASSLGTAYNEQFF	TGTGCCAGCAGTTTAGGGACTGCGTACAATGAGCAGTTCTTC
TRBV28	NA	TRBJ2-3	TRBD2	CASSPPGGGRAPDTQYF	TGTGCCAGCAGTCCGCCGGGGGGCGGGAGGGCCCCAGATACGCAGTATTTT